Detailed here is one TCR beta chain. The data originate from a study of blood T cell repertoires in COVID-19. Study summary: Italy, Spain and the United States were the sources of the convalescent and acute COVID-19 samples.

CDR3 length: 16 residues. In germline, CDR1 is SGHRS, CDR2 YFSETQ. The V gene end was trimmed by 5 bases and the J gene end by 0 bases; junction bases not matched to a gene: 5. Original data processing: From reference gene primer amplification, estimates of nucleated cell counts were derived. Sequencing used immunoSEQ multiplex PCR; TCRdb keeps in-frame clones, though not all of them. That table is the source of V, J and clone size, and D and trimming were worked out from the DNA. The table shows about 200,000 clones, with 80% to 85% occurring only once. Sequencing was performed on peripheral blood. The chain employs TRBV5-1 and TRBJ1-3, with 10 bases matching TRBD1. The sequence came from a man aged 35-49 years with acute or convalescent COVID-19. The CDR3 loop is CASRGTGATSGNTIYF. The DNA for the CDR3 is TGCGCCAGCAGAGGGACAGGGGCCACCTCTGGAAACACCATATATTTT.